These 27 T cell receptor beta chains were all obtained from the same sample, sequenced in a study of OX40 agonist ivuxolimab in advanced cancers. Libraries were prepared by immunoSEQ multiplex PCR; TCRdb keeps only in-frame clonotypes and omits some of them. This table has over 20,000 clones, 75% to 90% appearing once. The sample in question was CD4+ or CD8+ T cells sorted from blood, obtained in a trial of the OX40 agonist ivuxolimab. Receptors originate from an adult with an advanced solid tumor such as melanoma, head and neck, liver or kidney cancer.

The chain employs TRBV4-1 and TRBJ1-5, with TRBD1 matching over 7 bases. The CDR3 contains 16 residues. Germline V gene sequence: CDR1 MGHRA, CDR2 YSYEKL. The V segment lost 1 base and the J segment 0 bases; nucleotides outside the gene matches: 3. The CDR3 spells CASSQGQGDSNQPQHF. DNA for the CDR3: TGCGCCAGCAGCCAAGGACAGGGCGATAGCAATCAGCCCCAGCATTTT.

The rearrangement links TRBV15 to TRBJ2-5; D not certain. This CDR3 is built from 14 residues. V lost 3 bases, J lost 1 base, and 9 bases lay in between. Germline V gene sequence: CDR1 LNHNV, CDR2 YYDKDF (reference sequence). The CDR3 loop is CATSSLGRQETQYF. The CDR3 coding sequence is TGTGCCACCAGCAGCCTAGGACGCCAAGAGACCCAGTACTTC.

The V and J genes are TRBV11-2 and TRBJ1-1; TRBD1 matches at 7 bases. This CDR3 spans 13 amino acids. Germline CDR1 SGHAT, CDR2 FQNNGV. The J segment lost 3 bases and the V segment lost 5 bases, leaving 3 bases of the junction unmatched. The CDR3 is CASSSTGDTEAFF. CDR3 coding DNA: TGTGCCAGCAGCAGCACAGGGGACACTGAAGCTTTCTTT.

The chain has TRBV6-5 and TRBJ2-3, with a weak D call TRBD1 (6 bases). The CDR3 sequence is 13 residues long. Per germline, CDR1 MNHEY and CDR2 SVGAGI. V dropped 2 bases and J dropped 4 bases, with 7 bases sitting between them. In DNA, the CDR3 is TGTGCCAGCAGTTACGGGGGCCCAGATACGCAGTATTTT. It codes for CASSYGGPDTQYF.

Note on this clone: Since a much larger clone is just one base distant, this may be a read error. This rearrangement joins TRBV28 to TRBJ2-2; 11 bases are shared with TRBD2. The CDR3 totals 17 residues. The V gene's germline CDR1 is MDHEN and CDR2 SYDVKM. The CDR3, as DNA: TGTGCCAGCAGTTCCGGAACCAGACTAGCGGGAACCGGGGAGCTGCTTTTT. Protein product: CASSSGTRLAGTGELLF.

CDR3 bases: TGTGCCAGCAGCTCCGGGGCGGGTTACAATGAGCAGTTCTTC. The encoded protein is CASSSGAGYNEQFF. V is TRBV7-9 and J is TRBJ2-1; D is possibly TRBD1 or TRBD2 (5 bases each). This CDR3 has 14 amino acids. Trimming left V 4 bases short and J 4 bases short, with 11 bases between. The germline V gene has CDR1 SEHNR and CDR2 FQNEAQ (reference sequence). The entire variable domain, with the rest obtained from reference TRBV7-9 and TRBJ2-1, is as follows: DTGVSQNPRHKITKRGQNVTFRCDPISEHNRLYWYRQTLGQGPEFLTYFQNEAQLEKSRLLSDRFSAERPKGSFSTLEIQRTEQGDSAMYLCASSSGAGYNEQFFGPGTRLTVL.

J is TRBJ2-3 and V is TRBV4-1; 7 nucleotides align to TRBD1. The length of the CDR3 is 16 residues. J gave up 2 bases and V 4 bases, and 9 bases lay outside the gene matches. Germline V gene sequence: CDR1 MGHRA, CDR2 YSYEKL. The CDR3 region is CASSPGSGQLTDTQYF. The CDR3, as DNA: TGCGCCAGCAGCCCAGGCTCGGGACAGCTCACAGATACGCAGTATTTT.

This chain uses TRBV6-5 with TRBJ1-2; the match to TRBD1 covers 7 bases. Germline V gene sequence: CDR1 MNHEY, CDR2 SVGAGI. V gave up 4 bases and J gave up 4 bases; unmatched junction bases: 9. This CDR3 contains 15 residues. CDR3 DNA: TGTGCCAGCAGTTCGCAGGGGGGAACCCCCTATGGCTACACCTTC. Amino acid sequence: CASSSQGGTPYGYTF.

With respect to this clone: It differs at one base from a far larger clone, so likely a read error. The genes are TRBV4-2 and TRBJ2-3; maybe TRBD2 (7 bases). The V gene lost 0 bases and the J gene lost 4 bases, with 17 bases spanning the gap. Germline V gene data show CDR1 as LGHNA and CDR2 as YNFKEQ. The CDR3 runs 17 residues. For the CDR3, the DNA is TGTGCCAGCAGCCAAGATCGCTACGGGGGGCCCTCAGATACGCAGTATTTT. It yields the protein CASSQDRYGGPSDTQYF.

This chain joins TRBV7-8 and TRBJ2-3; TRBD1 is a possible D gene (5 bases). Germline CDR1 SGHVS, CDR2 FQNEAQ. Trimming removed 5 bases from V and 5 bases from J, with 20 bases in between. There are 16 residues in the CDR3. In DNA, the CDR3 is TGTGCCAGCAGCCCCCTGGGGCTCCAGGCCCAAGATACGCAGTATTTT. This encodes CASSPLGLQAQDTQYF.

This clone was recorded once. The chain is built from TRBV27 and TRBJ2-1; D perhaps matches TRBD2 (6 bases). V was clipped by 4 bases and J by 2 bases, with 9 bases between them. There are 14 residues in the CDR3. CDR1 and CDR2 (germline): MNHEY, SMNVEV (reference sequence). CDR3 nucleotides: TGTGCCAGCAGTTGGGCTAGCGCCTACAATGAGCAGTTCTTC. Its translation: CASSWASAYNEQFF.

The CDR3 nucleotides are TGTGCCAGCAGCATAGGAGTCTGGCACGCGAACACCGGGGAGCTGTTTTTT. Its translation is CASSIGVWHANTGELFF. The genes are TRBV7-9 and TRBJ2-2, with D unresolved. This CDR3 comprises 17 residues. V lost 5 bases, J lost 0 bases, and 16 bases lay in between. Germline V lookup: CDR1 SEHNR, CDR2 FQNEAQ (reference sequence).

The chain is built from TRBV13 and TRBJ2-1; possibly TRBD2 for D (5 bases). Trimming shortened V by 5 bases and J by 7 bases, and 18 bases separated the two germline ends. Germline V lookup: CDR1 PRHDT, CDR2 FYEKMQ (reference sequence). CDR3 length equals 15 residues. DNA for the CDR3: TGTGCCAGCAGCCCTAGGAGGCCATCTATGAATGAGCAGTTCTTC. This translates into CASSPRRPSMNEQFF.

This clone was seen only once. The genes are TRBV27 and TRBJ2-1; 14 nucleotides line up with TRBD2. V lost 4 bases to trimming and J lost 8 bases; unmatched junction nucleotides: 4. The CDR3 runs 15 residues. Germline V gene data show CDR1 as MNHEY and CDR2 as SMNVEV (reference sequence). CDR3 DNA: TGTGCCAGCAGTTCGGGACTAGCGGGAGCCGATGAGCAGTTCTTC. It encodes CASSSGLAGADEQFF.

This clone was found once. The rearrangement links TRBV9 to TRBJ1-2, with D uncertain. Trimming shortened V by 0 bases and J by 8 bases, and 11 bases separated the two germline ends. CDR3 length: 13 residues. Germline CDR1 and CDR2: SGDLS and YYNGEE. The CDR3 DNA is TGTGCCAGCAGCGTAGGGGTAGGGTGGGGCTACACCTTC. Amino acids: CASSVGVGWGYTF.

The gene calls are TRBV4-3 and TRBJ2-5; D may be TRBD2 (6 bases). V was trimmed by 4 bases and J by 4 bases, leaving 13 bases between them. The CDR3 is 14 residues long. CDR1 is LGHNA and CDR2 is YSLEER in the germline V gene. The CDR3 coding sequence is TGCGCCAGCAGCCTGTCCGGCGGGGCAGAGACCCAGTACTTC. The encoded protein is CASSLSGGAETQYF.

V gene TRBV7-9 combines with J gene TRBJ2-7; TRBD1 is a possible D gene (6 bases). In germline, CDR1 is SEHNR, CDR2 FQNEAQ (reference sequence). The CDR3 totals 12 residues. V was cut by 1 base and J by 12 bases, with 13 bases left in between. In DNA form, the CDR3 reads TGTGCCAGCAGCTTAGGGTTACAGGGAATGTACTTC. It codes for CASSLGLQGMYF.

The chain recombines TRBV7-9 with TRBJ2-3; D is unclear. Trimming took off 2 bases at V and 4 bases at J, with 7 bases between the two ends. CDR3 length: 13 residues. Germline loops: CDR1 SEHNR, CDR2 FQNEAQ (reference sequence). The CDR3 protein is CASSLSVADTQYF. The CDR3 DNA is TGTGCCAGCAGCTTATCGGTGGCAGATACGCAGTATTTT.

This clone was observed a few times. The rearrangement uses TRBV9 and TRBJ1-2; D is undetermined. Germline V lookup: CDR1 SGDLS, CDR2 YYNGEE. V shed 0 bases and J shed 3 bases, with 6 bases lying between them. This CDR3 has 13 residues. CDR3 loop: CASSVGHDYGYTF. DNA of the CDR3: TGTGCCAGCAGCGTAGGGCACGACTATGGCTACACCTTC.

This clone was seen only once. The CDR3 region is CASSLDGLNTEAFF. CDR3 nucleotide sequence: TGTGCCAGCAGTCTCGACGGATTGAACACTGAAGCTTTCTTT. The chain links TRBV5-5 to TRBJ1-1; D not certain. The germline V gene encodes CDR1 SGHKS and CDR2 YYEKEE (reference sequence). CDR3 length: 14 amino acids. Trimming shortened V by 5 bases and J by 0 bases, and 11 bases separated the two germline ends.

V gene TRBV6-1 combines with J gene TRBJ2-3; D possibly corresponds to TRBD2 (6 bases). Trimming removed 4 bases from V and 4 bases from J, with 9 bases in between. This CDR3 is built from 13 residues. Per germline, CDR1 MNHNS and CDR2 SASEGT. The CDR3 coding sequence is TGTGCCAGCAGTGTGACTAGTCCAGATACGCAGTATTTT. Translated: CASSVTSPDTQYF.

This clone came up a few times. This chain joins TRBV28 and TRBJ1-1, with TRBD1 matching over 7 bases. The CDR3 has 11 amino acids. Trimming at V came to 6 bases and at J to 9 bases, leaving 4 bases not matched to a gene. From germline, CDR1 is MDHEN and CDR2 SYDVKM. CDR3 sequence: CASRRQGKAFF. CDR3 coding DNA: TGTGCCAGCAGGAGACAGGGAAAAGCTTTCTTT.

J is TRBJ2-1 and V is TRBV4-1, with 10 bases fitting TRBD2. The CDR3 spans 16 residues. Trimming at V came to 0 bases and at J to 6 bases, leaving 5 bases not matched to a gene. From germline, CDR1 is MGHRA and CDR2 YSYEKL. The CDR3 DNA follows: TGCGCCAGCAGCCAAGAGACTAGCGGGCAATTCAATGAGCAGTTCTTC. Amino acid sequence: CASSQETSGQFNEQFF.

This clone was seen only a few times. The genes are TRBV4-2 and TRBJ1-1; no clear D. Trimming left V 0 bases short and J 0 bases short, with 8 bases between. The V gene's germline CDR1 is LGHNA and CDR2 YNFKEQ. The CDR3 has 15 amino acids. CDR3 nucleotide sequence: TGTGCCAGCAGCCAAGAGGAACTGATGAACACTGAAGCTTTCTTT. Translating gives CASSQEELMNTEAFF.

This clone was detected only once. The chain is built from TRBV4-1 and TRBJ1-2; the match to TRBD1 covers 9 bases. Trimming at V came to 4 bases and at J to 6 bases, leaving 12 bases not matched to a gene. This CDR3 comprises 16 residues. Germline CDR1 reads MGHRA; CDR2 reads YSYEKL. CDR3 amino acids: CASSPRPGTGLDGYTF. CDR3 nucleotides: TGCGCCAGCAGCCCACGTCCCGGGACAGGGCTCGATGGCTACACCTTC.

CDR3 bases: TGTGCCAGCAGTTTAGCGGGACGGATGAACACTGAAGCTTTCTTT. Its protein product is CASSLAGRMNTEAFF. The chain combines TRBV27 with TRBJ1-1, with a weak D call TRBD1 (5 bases). CDR1 MNHEY and CDR2 SMNVEV come from the germline V gene (reference sequence). The V and J ends lost 2 bases and 0 bases respectively, with 10 bases between them. The CDR3 consists of 15 residues.

The chain carries TRBV10-3 and TRBJ2-7; D is undetermined. Germline V gene lookup returns CDR1 ENHRY and CDR2 SYGVKD. This CDR3 region has 16 residues. The germline V and J ends were trimmed by 0 bases and 0 bases, with 12 bases remaining between them. The CDR3, as DNA: TGTGCCATCAGTGAGTCTCACGGAGTAAGCTCCTACGAGCAGTACTTC. It codes for CAISESHGVSSYEQYF.